Detailed here is one TCR beta chain. The CDR3 has 14 amino acids. Germline CDR1 reads MNHEY; CDR2 reads SVGAGI. V was pared by 6 bases and J by 0 bases, with 8 bases between. This specimen comes from a study of T cell changes during pregnancy in multiple sclerosis. TCRdb's table, derived via immunoSEQ multiplex PCR, lists solely in-frame clones and lacks some. The repertoire holds roughly 40,000 clones, with 88% as singletons. This sequence was found in a female donor with multiple sclerosis, enrolled in a pregnancy study. This chain links TRBV6-5 with TRBJ2-2, with D perhaps matching TRBD1 (5 bases). This specimen consisted of CD4+ T cells from peripheral blood mononuclear cells, obtained before pregnancy. CDR3 sequence (DNA): TGTGCCAGCAGGGCAGGGACGAACACCGGGGAGCTGTTTTTT. Translation: CASRAGTNTGELFF.